This T cell receptor (beta chain) is drawn from a study of T cell repertoires in cytomegalovirus infection. Study at large: Public TCR beta signatures provided an indication of both CMV infection and a matching HLA type.

From germline, CDR1 is MNHGY and CDR2 SAAAGT. The CDR3 runs 13 residues. Trimming cost V 5 bases and J 13 bases; bases outside gene matches: 13. Study-wide points: Cumulated frequencies of public TCR beta families served to identify carriers of CMV plus the relevant HLA.

TCRdb re-called the reads with MiXCR, one entry per CDR3 protein. The data show more than 350,000 distinct CDR3 sequences, roughly 30% seen once. On this clonotype: Its antigen remains unknown.

The sample was PBMCs. The source is a human donor in good health (CMV status not recorded). Some clones in this sample may be carry-over from other donors' samples. This chain joins TRBV6-8 and TRBJ1-2; 7 bases are a match to TRBD1. The CDR3 region has the DNA TGTGCCAGCAGTACAAGACAGGGATTAGGAGGCACCTTC. This gives the protein CASSTRQGLGGTF.